This is a list of T cell receptor beta chains from one sample in a study of T cell responses to AZD1222 COVID-19 vaccine. Data came from immunoSEQ multiplex PCR; TCRdb stores just in-frame clones and leaves some out. This table holds approximately 100,000 clones, 87% found once. Material: peripheral blood, obtained on day 0 of AZD1222 vaccination. All receptors derive from an adult in good health. The CDR3 runs from the conserved cysteine through the conserved F or W. Each record gives: V gene, J gene, CDR3 protein.

TRBV3-1/TRBV3-2,TRBJ1-3,CASSRRGTGGIQAGNTIYF
TRBV28,TRBJ1-5,CASRTSHSNQPQHF
TRBV27,TRBJ2-1,CASSFFRGSRNEQFF
TRBV19,TRBJ2-1,CASSLAGGPHNEQFF
TRBV5-1,TRBJ2-7,CASSLASGGAYEQYF
TRBV7-5,TRBJ2-1,CARSLRGTQSSYNEQFF
TRBV3-1/TRBV3-2,TRBJ1-2,CASSPDTLNYGYTF
TRBV5-1,TRBJ2-2,CASSPLGPNTGELFF
TRBV6-1,TRBJ2-7,CASSERLWGGTYEQYF
TRBV5-4,TRBJ2-1,CASSFPSNNEQFF
TRBV18,TRBJ2-3,CASSPGTGRGTDTQYF
TRBV2,TRBJ2-7,CASSGSGAYEQYF
TRBV2,TRBJ1-4,CASNGQGYEKLFF
TRBV6-2/TRBV6-3,TRBJ1-5,CASSYSQVGGGFGQPQHF
TRBV7-9,TRBJ1-1,CASSLAVMNTEAFF
TRBV5-4,TRBJ1-6,CASSLGGDNSPLHF
TRBV7-9,TRBJ1-1,CASSRSSQGAFEAFF
TRBV5-1,TRBJ2-6,CASSSGDFSSGANVLTF
TRBV7-3,TRBJ2-1,CASSLTGGSTEQFF
TRBV4-3,TRBJ2-1,CASSQDTSLSYNEQFF
TRBV5-1,TRBJ1-4,CASSLSQGGEKLFF
TRBV28,TRBJ1-1,CASSSPIRVLNTEAFF
TRBV7-3,TRBJ2-5,CASSSLQETQYF
TRBV7-8,TRBJ1-4,CASSPAAATNEKLFF
TRBV16,TRBJ2-3,CASSPGLAGVTDTQYF
TRBV6-4,TRBJ2-2,CASSDSPRPNTGELFF
TRBV29-1,TRBJ1-5,CSVVIRSGGPQHF
TRBV5-6,TRBJ2-3,CASSGGLAYADTQYF